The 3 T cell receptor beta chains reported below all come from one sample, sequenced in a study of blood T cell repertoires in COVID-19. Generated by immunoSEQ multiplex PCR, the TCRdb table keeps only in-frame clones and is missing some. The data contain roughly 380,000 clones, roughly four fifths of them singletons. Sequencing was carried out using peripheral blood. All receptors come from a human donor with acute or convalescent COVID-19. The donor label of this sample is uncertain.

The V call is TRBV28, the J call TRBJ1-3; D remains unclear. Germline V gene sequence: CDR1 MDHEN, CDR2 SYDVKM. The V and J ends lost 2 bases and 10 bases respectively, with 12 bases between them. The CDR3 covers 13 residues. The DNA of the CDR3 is TGTGCCAGCAGTTTAGGGCCACCCCTAACCATATATTTT. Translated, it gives CASSLGPPLTIYF.

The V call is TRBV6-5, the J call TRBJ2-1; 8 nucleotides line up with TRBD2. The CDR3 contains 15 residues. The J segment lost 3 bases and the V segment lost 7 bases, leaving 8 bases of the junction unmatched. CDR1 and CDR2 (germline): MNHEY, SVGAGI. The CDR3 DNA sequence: TGTGCCAGCACGGAGACTAGCGCTAGCTACAATGAGCAGTTCTTC. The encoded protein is CASTETSASYNEQFF.

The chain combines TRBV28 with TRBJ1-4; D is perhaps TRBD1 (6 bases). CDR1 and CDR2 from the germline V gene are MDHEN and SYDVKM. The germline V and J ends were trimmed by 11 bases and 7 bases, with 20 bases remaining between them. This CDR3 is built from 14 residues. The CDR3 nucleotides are TGTGCCTCCCAGGGGAACTTGGGGAGTGAAAAACTGTTTTTT. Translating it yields CASQGNLGSEKLFF.